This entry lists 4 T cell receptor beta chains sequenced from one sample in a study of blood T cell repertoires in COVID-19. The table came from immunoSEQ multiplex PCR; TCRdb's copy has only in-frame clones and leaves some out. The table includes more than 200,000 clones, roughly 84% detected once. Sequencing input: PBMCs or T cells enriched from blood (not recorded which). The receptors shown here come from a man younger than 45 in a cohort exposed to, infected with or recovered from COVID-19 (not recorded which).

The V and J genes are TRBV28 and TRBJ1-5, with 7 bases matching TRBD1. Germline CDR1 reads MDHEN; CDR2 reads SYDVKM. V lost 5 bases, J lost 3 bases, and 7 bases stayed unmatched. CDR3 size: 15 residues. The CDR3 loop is CASSLRGQPNQPQHF. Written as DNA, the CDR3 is TGTGCCAGCAGTCTGAGGGGACAGCCCAATCAGCCCCAGCATTTT.

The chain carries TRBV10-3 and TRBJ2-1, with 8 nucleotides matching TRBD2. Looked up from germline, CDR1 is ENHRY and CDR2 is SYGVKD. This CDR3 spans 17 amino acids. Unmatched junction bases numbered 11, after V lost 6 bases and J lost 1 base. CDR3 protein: CAISQAGADGSYNEQFF. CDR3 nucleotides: TGTGCCATCAGCCAAGCGGGAGCGGATGGATCCTACAATGAGCAGTTCTTC.

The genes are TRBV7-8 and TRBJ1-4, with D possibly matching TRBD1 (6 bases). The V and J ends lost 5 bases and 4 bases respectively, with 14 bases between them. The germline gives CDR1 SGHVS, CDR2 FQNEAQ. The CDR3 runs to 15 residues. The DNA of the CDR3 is TGTGCCAGCAGCACCCCAGGGGTCGGTAATGAAAAACTGTTTTTT. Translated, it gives CASSTPGVGNEKLFF.

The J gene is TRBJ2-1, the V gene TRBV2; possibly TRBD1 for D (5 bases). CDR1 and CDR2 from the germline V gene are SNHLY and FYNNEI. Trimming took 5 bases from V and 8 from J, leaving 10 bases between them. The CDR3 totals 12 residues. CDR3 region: CASSITGDEQFF. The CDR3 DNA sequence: TGTGCCAGCAGTATAACAGGAGATGAGCAGTTCTTC.